Given below is one T cell receptor (beta chain) in context. What it binds is unknown. V was trimmed by 4 bases and J by 10 bases, leaving 25 bases between them. Germline V gives CDR1 LGHDT, CDR2 YNNKEL (reference sequence). The CDR3 is 16 amino acids. This entry comes from a study of T cell responses to AZD1222 COVID-19 vaccine. Findings and caveats of the study: There were repertoire samples only from the period after the peak T cell response.

Assay: immunoSEQ multiplex PCR; the TCRdb copy retains only in-frame clones and omits some. The sample contains approximately 170,000 clones, 92% of which appear only once. The material sequenced was peripheral blood, taken 28 days after the second AZD1222 dose. The rearrangement uses TRBV3-1 (or the pseudogene TRBV3-2) and TRBJ1-1; D remains ambiguous. This receptor was taken from an adult who received the AZD1222 COVID-19 vaccine. CDR3 DNA: TGTGCCAGCAGCCCGACGTTCTGGGTAGAGGGTAAAGGAGCTTTCTTT. Translated: CASSPTFWVEGKGAFF.